These 21 T cell receptor beta chains share one sample of origin, sequenced in a study of shared clonotypes between healthy human individuals. Clones were read by immunoSEQ multiplex PCR, and TCRdb kept only the in-frame ones, dropping some. The sample lists about 520,000 clones, about 85% occurring once. Specimen: PBMCs. The receptors come from a woman between 40 and 55 years old in good health. Some clones in this sample may be carry-over from other donors' samples.

This CDR3 reads CASSRVDTQYF. The CDR3 DNA reads TGTGCCAGCAGCCGAGTAGATACGCAGTATTTT. V and J are TRBV5-6 and TRBJ2-3; D unresolved. CDR1 is SGHDT, CDR2 YYEEEE, per germline. This CDR3 is 11 amino acids long. V lost 4 bases and J 5 bases, leaving 5 bases between the germline ends.

This rearrangement joins TRBV18 to TRBJ2-7; TRBD2 matches at 9 bases. The CDR3 extends over 19 amino acids. Germline CDR1 KGHSH, CDR2 LQKENI. J lost 6 bases, V lost 4 bases, and 22 bases had no gene match. The CDR3 region is CASSLLPGLAIGGSTEQYF. The CDR3 region has the DNA TGTGCCAGCTCACTACTCCCGGGACTAGCTATAGGGGGGTCTACCGAGCAGTACTTC.

The CDR3 loop reads CASRGIGELFF. CDR3 bases: TGTGCCAGCAGGGGAATAGGGGAGCTGTTTTTT. The rearrangement joins TRBV28 to TRBJ2-2; D unclear. Trimming removed 6 bases at V and 8 bases at J, with 7 bases between. The CDR3 extends over 11 amino acids. Germline V gene data show CDR1 as MDHEN and CDR2 as SYDVKM.

This clone was seen only once. This chain joins TRBV9 and TRBJ1-2; perhaps TRBD1 as D (5 bases). The CDR3 runs 14 residues. The germline CDR1 and CDR2 sequences are SGDLS and YYNGEE. V was shortened by 6 bases and J by 4 bases, with 16 bases between the two germline ends. The CDR3 spells CASTVTDGTYGYTF. In nucleotides, the CDR3 is TGTGCCAGCACCGTGACAGATGGAACCTATGGCTACACCTTC.

The V and J genes are TRBV25-1 and TRBJ2-7, with 9 bases that match TRBD1. V was clipped by 6 bases and J by 2 bases; unmatched bases: 8. This CDR3 comprises 15 residues. Germline CDR1 reads MGHDK; CDR2 reads SYGVNS. The CDR3 spells CASSPAGDRAYEQYF. The CDR3 nucleotides read TGTGCCAGCAGCCCTGCGGGGGACAGGGCCTACGAGCAGTACTTC.

The rearrangement joins TRBV6-5 to TRBJ2-1, with D hard to call. The germline gives CDR1 MNHEY, CDR2 SVGAGI. The CDR3 is made up of 15 amino acids. Trimming took 4 bases from V and 0 from J, leaving 10 bases between them. Here the CDR3 reads CASSSTPSSYNEQFF. CDR3 sequence (DNA): TGTGCCAGCAGTTCGACACCGAGCTCCTACAATGAGCAGTTCTTC.

The genes are TRBV10-3 and TRBJ2-5; the match to TRBD2 covers 10 bases. This CDR3 region has 14 residues. Germline V gene sequence: CDR1 ENHRY, CDR2 SYGVKD. Trimming removed 3 bases from V and 3 bases from J; junction bases left unmatched: 1. This CDR3 reads CAISEGLAEETQYF. CDR3 DNA sequence: TGTGCCATCAGTGAAGGACTAGCGGAAGAGACCCAGTACTTC.

This chain links TRBV4-2 with TRBJ2-5; unclear D gene. Germline CDR1 LGHNA, CDR2 YNFKEQ. V lost 1 base and J 4 bases, leaving 10 bases between the germline ends. The CDR3 spans 14 residues. The CDR3 loop reads CASSQGGAGETQYF. CDR3 DNA: TGTGCCAGCAGCCAAGGAGGCGCCGGAGAGACCCAGTACTTC.

This rearrangement joins TRBV18 to TRBJ1-5; 8 bases fit TRBD1. CDR1 and CDR2 (germline): KGHSH, LQKENI. V trimming: 3 bases; J trimming: 7 bases; junction bases outside the gene matches: 8. The CDR3 spans 15 residues. DNA of the CDR3: TGTGCCAGCTCACCTGGACAGGGAGGGATCCAGCCCCAGCATTTT. Translated: CASSPGQGGIQPQHF.

The rearrangement joins TRBV11-2 to TRBJ2-1; no clear D gene. Germline values: CDR1 SGHAT, CDR2 FQNNGV. There are 14 residues in the CDR3. Trimming removed 5 bases from V and 6 bases from J, with 14 bases in between. The CDR3 region has the DNA TGTGCCAGCAGCCCCCTTAGCCAGTTCAATGAGCAGTTCTTC. It yields the protein CASSPLSQFNEQFF. Combining the CDR3 with reference TRBV11-2 and TRBJ2-1 gives the whole variable domain EAGVAQSPRYKIIEKRQSVAFWCNPISGHATLYWYQQILGQGPKLLIQFQNNGVVDDSQLPKDRFSAERLKGVDSTLKIQPAKLEDSAVYLCASSPLSQFNEQFFGPGTRLTVL.

This rearrangement joins TRBV28 to TRBJ2-7, with 11 bases that match TRBD2. The V and J ends lost 4 bases and 2 bases, in that order; junction bases with no gene match: 4. CDR1 and CDR2 (germline): MDHEN, SYDVKM. This CDR3 spans 15 amino acids. CDR3 DNA: TGTGCCAGCAGTTCGGGACTAGCGGCCGCCTACGAGCAGTACTTC. The encoded protein is CASSSGLAAAYEQYF.

The rearrangement joins TRBV27 to TRBJ2-2, with D hard to call. V lost 4 bases and J 5 bases, leaving 11 bases between the germline ends. Germline CDR1 MNHEY, CDR2 SMNVEV (reference sequence). The CDR3 has 14 amino acids. CDR3 amino acids: CASSSWIDTGELFF. CDR3 DNA sequence: TGTGCCAGCAGTTCATGGATCGATACCGGGGAGCTGTTTTTT.

This clone was detected only once. The V and J genes are TRBV5-1 and TRBJ1-3, with 8 bases fitting TRBD1. Trimming at V came to 3 bases and at J to 2 bases, leaving 4 bases not matched to a gene. This CDR3 has 15 residues. Germline CDR1 and CDR2: SGHRS and YFSETQ. CDR3 residues: CASSSTGGAGNTIYF. The DNA for the CDR3 is TGCGCCAGCAGCTCTACAGGGGGAGCTGGAAACACCATATATTTT.

Note on this clone: A far larger clone is off by one base, so a read error is likely. The chain joins TRBV15 to TRBJ2-7, with D possibly matching TRBD1 (5 bases). Germline values: CDR1 LNHNV, CDR2 YYDKDF (reference sequence). The CDR3 has 14 residues. The CDR3 reads CAASRGRALDEQYF. CDR3 sequence (DNA): TGTGCCGCCAGCAGAGGCAGGGCCCTGGACGAGCAGTACTTC.

The chain employs TRBV7-2 and TRBJ1-2; tentatively, D is TRBD1 (5 bases). Germline V gene lookup returns CDR1 SGHTA and CDR2 FQGNSA. The CDR3 spans 18 residues. Trimming took 5 bases from V and 1 from J, leaving 23 bases between them. This CDR3 reads CASSRLPGQARYNYGYTF. The CDR3 region has the DNA TGTGCCAGCAGCCGCCTCCCGGGGCAGGCCCGCTATAACTATGGCTACACCTTC.

This rearrangement joins TRBV6-1 to TRBJ1-4; the D gene is possibly TRBD1 (6 bases). The CDR3 totals 15 residues. Germline V gene lookup returns CDR1 MNHNS and CDR2 SASEGT. V lost 4 bases, J lost 4 bases, and 13 bases lay in between. CDR3 sequence reads: CASSVYRALNEKLFF. CDR3 nucleotides: TGTGCCAGCAGTGTCTACAGGGCCCTTAATGAAAAACTGTTTTTT.

Comments on this clone: The likely explanation is a read error, given a far larger clone one base away. Other DNA sequences in the sample encode the same CDR3. This chain joins TRBV28 and TRBJ2-4, with TRBD2 as a possible D gene (5 bases). This CDR3 contains 13 residues. The germline CDR1 and CDR2 sequences are MDHEN and SYDVKM. The germline V and J ends were trimmed by 6 bases and 6 bases, with 12 bases remaining between them. CDR3 coding DNA: TGTGCCAGCAGACTAGGTATCCTAAACATTCAGTACTTC. Translation gives CASRLGILNIQYF.

V is TRBV4-1 and J is TRBJ2-5, with TRBD2 matching over 10 bases. The junction had 9 bases not matched to a gene; V was cut back by 2 bases and J by 3 bases. The CDR3 runs 17 residues. The V gene's germline CDR1 is MGHRA and CDR2 YSYEKL. The CDR3 protein is CASSQTLASGSKETQYF. The DNA of the CDR3 is TGCGCCAGCAGCCAAACCTTGGCTAGCGGGAGTAAAGAGACCCAGTACTTC.

This clone has a single count. The V and J genes are TRBV1 and TRBJ1-5. TRBV1 has pseudogene status. The CDR3 covers 14 residues. As DNA, the CDR3 is TGTGCCAGCAGCCCGGGGGATGGCAATCAGCCCCAGCATTTT. It codes for CASSPGDGNQPQHF.

This chain connects TRBV5-1 to TRBJ2-1; TRBD2 might be the D (7 bases). From germline, CDR1 is SGHRS and CDR2 YFSETQ. Trimming pared 2 bases from V and 6 bases from J, leaving 15 bases between. The CDR3 is made up of 15 amino acids. CDR3 DNA: TGCGCCAGCAGCTTTCTCGGGGGGCAAGGCAATGAGCAGTTCTTC. Its protein is CASSFLGGQGNEQFF.

V is TRBV7-3 and J is TRBJ2-1, with 12 positions matching TRBD2. The CDR3 is 18 residues long. Germline CDR1 SGHTA, CDR2 FQGTGA. Trimming at V came to 3 bases and at J to 0 bases, leaving 6 bases not matched to a gene. CDR3: CASSFGLAGPSSYNEQFF. CDR3 in DNA: TGTGCCAGCAGCTTTGGACTAGCGGGGCCGAGCTCCTACAATGAGCAGTTCTTC.